This record looks at one TCR beta chain sequence and its context. This specimen belongs to a study of long-term antiretroviral therapy in people with HIV. The CDR3 spans 11 residues. CDR1 and CDR2 (germline): DFQATT, SNEGSKA (reference sequence). Trimming left V 4 bases short and J 8 bases short, with 11 bases between. Assay version v3.0 of immunoSEQ was used, and it was run at survey level. Clones were sequenced by immunoSEQ multiplex PCR, and TCRdb holds only the in-frame ones, with some missing. The repertoire holds around 18,000 clones, 60% to 85% seen once, with under 7.5% in the top ten. Material: unsorted PBMCs, obtained at the start of antiretroviral therapy, before treatment. The TCR sequence derives from a man aged 18 to 29 with HIV. The chain carries TRBV20-1 and TRBJ1-2; D gene ambiguous. This CDR3 reads CSAMRVGGYTF. DNA for the CDR3: TGCAGTGCTATGAGGGTTGGAGGCTACACCTTC.